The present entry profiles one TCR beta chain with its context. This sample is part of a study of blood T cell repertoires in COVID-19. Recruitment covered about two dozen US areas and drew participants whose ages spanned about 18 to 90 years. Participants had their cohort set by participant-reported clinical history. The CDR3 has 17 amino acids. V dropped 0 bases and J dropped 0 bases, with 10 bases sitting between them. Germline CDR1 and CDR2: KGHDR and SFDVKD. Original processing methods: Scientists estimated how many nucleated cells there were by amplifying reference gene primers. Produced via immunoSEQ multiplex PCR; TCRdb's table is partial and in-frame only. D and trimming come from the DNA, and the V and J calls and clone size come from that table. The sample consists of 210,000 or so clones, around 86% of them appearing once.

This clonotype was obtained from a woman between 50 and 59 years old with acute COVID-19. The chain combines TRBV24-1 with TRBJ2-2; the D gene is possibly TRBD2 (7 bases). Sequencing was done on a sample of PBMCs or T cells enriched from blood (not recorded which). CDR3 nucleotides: TGTGCCACCAGTGATTTGCAAGGGGGGGCGAACACCGGGGAGCTGTTTTTT. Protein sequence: CATSDLQGGANTGELFF.